Listed below are T cell receptor beta chains from one sample, sequenced in a study of CD8 T cells in ankylosing spondylitis. One entry per CDR3 protein results from TCRdb running MiXCR on the 5' RACE reads. The table records 240,000 or so distinct CDR3 sequences, about 11% of them present only once. The specimen was blood, either unsorted or a sorted T cell fraction (not recorded which). These receptors were obtained from a male donor with ankylosing spondylitis or in good health (not recorded which). Both conserved end residues are part of each CDR3. D genes are given only for firm matches. Clone size is shown for a subset of rows, as once, few, many or a class of expanded clone.

V gene	J gene	D gene	clone size	CDR3 DNA	CDR3 protein
TRBV12-3/TRBV12-4	TRBJ2-3	-	-	TGTGCCAGCAGTCTCAGGAGGAGCAGCACAGATACGCAGTATTTT	CASSLRRSSTDTQYF
TRBV12-3/TRBV12-4	TRBJ2-5	TRBD1	many	TGTGCCAGCAGCCGGCAGGGGGTCCAAGAGACCCAGTACTTC	CASSRQGVQETQYF
TRBV9	TRBJ2-7	-	few	TGTGCCAGCAGCGTAGCCTGGGGCTACGAGCAGTACTTC	CASSVAWGYEQYF
TRBV7-6	TRBJ2-1	TRBD2	many	TGTGCCAGCAGCTTTGCGGGGGGGCTTCGGAATGAGCAGTTCTTC	CASSFAGGLRNEQFF
TRBV10-3	TRBJ2-3	-	many	TGTGCCATCAGTGAGACGGGACCAAGCACAGATACGCAGTATTTT	CAISETGPSTDTQYF
TRBV5-1	TRBJ2-3	TRBD2	many	TGCGCCAGCAGCTTGGGGGAGACTAGCGGAGATACGCAGTATTTT	CASSLGETSGDTQYF
TRBV5-1	TRBJ2-7	-	many	TGCGCCAGCAGCTTGGGTGAGGACTTCAACGAGCAGTACTTC	CASSLGEDFNEQYF
TRBV29-1	TRBJ2-7	TRBD2	many	TGCAGCGTTGAGTCTGGGACTAGCTTAGACGAGCAGTACTTC	CSVESGTSLDEQYF
TRBV9	TRBJ2-5	-	many	TGTGCCAGCAGCGTAGACGGGGCGGTGCAAGAGACCCAGTACTTC	CASSVDGAVQETQYF
TRBV29-1	TRBJ2-6	-	many	TGCAGCGTTGTACCCTCTGGGGCCAACGTCCTGACTTTC	CSVVPSGANVLTF
TRBV28	TRBJ2-1	-	few	TGTGCCAGCAATGAGCGTAGCTCCTACAATGAGCAGTTCTTC	CASNERSSYNEQFF
TRBV20-1	TRBJ2-6	-	few	TGCAGTGCTAAATTTCCCTCTGGGGCCAACGTCCTGACTTTC	CSAKFPSGANVLTF
TRBV28	TRBJ1-4	TRBD1	many	TGTGCCAGCAGTTGGACAGGGTGGAAACTGTTTTTT	CASSWTGWKLFF
TRBV6-4	TRBJ2-6	-	few	TGTGCCAGCAGTCCGGAGACAGTCTCTGGGGCCAACGTCCTGACTTTC	CASSPETVSGANVLTF
TRBV16	TRBJ1-2	-	many	TGTGCCAGCAGCTCGAGACAGCGCCCTTCTTACTATGGCTACACCTTC	CASSSRQRPSYYGYTF
TRBV9	TRBJ2-2	-	-	TGTGCCAGCAGCGTAGGCTTGGGGTGGGGCACCGGGGAGCTGTTTTTT	CASSVGLGWGTGELFF
TRBV7-2	TRBJ2-3	-	once	TGTGCCAGCAGCTTCACTAGCACCCCTCAGGTGGATACGCAGTATTTT	CASSFTSTPQVDTQYF
TRBV7-2	TRBJ2-5	TRBD2	-	TGTGCCAGCAGCCCAACTAGCGCCAGTGAGACCCAGTACTTC	CASSPTSASETQYF
TRBV20-1	TRBJ1-5	-	few	TGCAGTGCTAGAGATTTTCGAGGGCAGGGGACTCAGCCCCAGCATTTT	CSARDFRGQGTQPQHF
TRBV5-1	TRBJ2-7	TRBD2	many	TGCGCCAGCAGGATAGCGGGGGGATCCTACGAGCAGTACTTC	CASRIAGGSYEQYF
TRBV3-1	TRBJ2-2	-	-	TGTGCCAGCAGCCAAGATCGGAACAGGATGGCCGGGGAGCTGTTTTTT	CASSQDRNRMAGELFF
TRBV7-8	TRBJ2-1	TRBD2	-	TGTGCCAGCAGCGGAAGACTAGCGGGAGTCAATGAGCAGTTCTTC	CASSGRLAGVNEQFF
TRBV9	TRBJ2-3	TRBD2	many	TGTGCCAGCAGCGTAGGGCTAGCGGGAGCCTGGGACGATACGCAGTATTTT	CASSVGLAGAWDDTQYF
TRBV29-1	TRBJ2-3	-	-	TGCAGCGTTGACGCCGGGGCAGATACGCAGTATTTT	CSVDAGADTQYF
TRBV10-2	TRBJ2-1	-	few	TGCGCCAGCAGTCGAGGACCCGGAGTGGTTATTTCCTACAATGAGCAGTTCTTC	CASSRGPGVVISYNEQFF
TRBV5-6	TRBJ2-3	-	many	TGTGCCAGCAGCCCACCCCCCGGCGCAGATACGCAGTATTTT	CASSPPPGADTQYF
TRBV19	TRBJ2-3	TRBD1	-	TGTGCCACCGGACAGGGCTACACAGATACGCAGTATTTT	CATGQGYTDTQYF
TRBV9	TRBJ2-5	-	-	TGTGCCAGCAGCCCAGGATCGTACCAAGAGACCCAGTACTTC	CASSPGSYQETQYF
TRBV30	TRBJ2-3	-	-	TGTGCCTGGTCCCGGGAGTGGACAGATACGCAGTATTTT	CAWSREWTDTQYF
TRBV5-1	TRBJ1-6	-	many	TGCGCCAGCAGCTTGCAAGGGCCCCAAGGGACCCTCCACTTT	CASSLQGPQGTLHF
TRBV29-1	TRBJ2-1	TRBD2	-	TGCAGCGTTGAGAGCCCACTAGCGGGGGCCTACAATGAGCAGTTCTTC	CSVESPLAGAYNEQFF
TRBV5-1	TRBJ2-5	-	-	TGCGCCAGCAGCCGGGACGGAATAGGAGAGACCCAGTACTTC	CASSRDGIGETQYF
TRBV5-5	TRBJ2-5	-	many	TGTGCCAGCAGCCGCCGCCGGGAGTTGGAGACCCAGTACTTC	CASSRRRELETQYF
TRBV2	TRBJ2-1	TRBD1	many	TGTGCCAGCAGTGCTAGGACAGGGCCCAATGAGCAGTTCTTC	CASSARTGPNEQFF
TRBV5-1	TRBJ2-3	-	many	TGCGCCAGCAGCTCCCGTCGGGGCACAGATACGCAGTATTTT	CASSSRRGTDTQYF
TRBV15	TRBJ2-7	-	many	TGTGCCACCAGCAGAGAAGGACCTACCTACGAGCAGTACTTC	CATSREGPTYEQYF
TRBV6-5	TRBJ1-1	-	many	TGTGCCAGCAGTTACCGGACACCGAACACTGAAGCTTTCTTT	CASSYRTPNTEAFF
TRBV12-3/TRBV12-4	TRBJ2-4	-	many	TGTGCCAGCGCCGCCGAAAACATTCAGTACTTC	CASAAENIQYF
TRBV12-3/TRBV12-4	TRBJ2-5	-	-	TGTGCCAGCAGTCTCCCTGGGGCGGGTAGTGAGACCCAGTACTTC	CASSLPGAGSETQYF
TRBV10-3	TRBJ1-2	-	-	TGTGCCATCCAGGATGGCTACACCTTC	CAIQDGYTF
TRBV6-1	TRBJ2-7	-	few	TGTGCCAGCATGAGGGCTGTTGGCTCGAACGAGCAGTACTTC	CASMRAVGSNEQYF
TRBV20-1	TRBJ1-3	-	many	TGCAGTGCTAGAGTAGGAAACACCATATATTTT	CSARVGNTIYF
TRBV9	TRBJ2-7	TRBD2	-	TGTGCCAGCAGCGTAGAAGCGGGAGGGCCGTTCGACGAGCAGTACTTC	CASSVEAGGPFDEQYF
TRBV2	TRBJ2-7	-	-	TGTGCCAGCCGGTGGAGGGACGGGCAGTACTTC	CASRWRDGQYF
TRBV10-3	TRBJ2-5	-	many	TGTGCCATCAGTGAGGCAGGGAAAGAGACCCAGTACTTC	CAISEAGKETQYF
TRBV6-1	TRBJ2-7	TRBD1	many	TGTGCCAGCAGTCCCGGACAGGGGGACGGAGGGGTTTACGAGCAGTACTTC	CASSPGQGDGGVYEQYF
TRBV12-3/TRBV12-4	TRBJ1-5	-	few	TGTGCCAGCAGTTTAGGCAGGGGTCAGCCCCAGCATTTT	CASSLGRGQPQHF
TRBV7-2	TRBJ1-6	-	few	TGTGCCAGCAGCTTAGAACAGGGCGTACGAAATTCACCCCTCCACTTT	CASSLEQGVRNSPLHF
TRBV27	TRBJ1-4	-	-	TGTGCCAGCAGTTTATTGGGTAGGGGTGAAAAACTGTTTTTT	CASSLLGRGEKLFF
TRBV6-5	TRBJ2-7	-	many	TGTGCCAGCAGTTACTCACCAGGACGCTACGAGCAGTACTTC	CASSYSPGRYEQYF
TRBV10-3	TRBJ2-1	TRBD2	-	TGTGCCATCAGAGCCGGGACTAGCGGGGATGAGCAGTTCTTC	CAIRAGTSGDEQFF
TRBV15	TRBJ1-5	-	-	TGTGCCACCAGCGGAAGACGAAGCCCTGGCAATCAGCCCCAGCATTTT	CATSGRRSPGNQPQHF
TRBV3-1	TRBJ2-7	TRBD2	many	TGTGCCAGCAGCCAAGATGTGCTAGCGGGAGTCTCCTACGAGCAGTACTTC	CASSQDVLAGVSYEQYF
TRBV20-1	TRBJ2-1	-	many	TGCAGTGCCAGGGTCGGTGGACGGGACTACAATGAGCAGTTCTTC	CSARVGGRDYNEQFF
TRBV5-1	TRBJ1-2	-	many	TGCGCCAGCAGGCCGGGCTCTAACTATGGCTACACCTTC	CASRPGSNYGYTF
TRBV2	TRBJ2-1	-	-	TGTGCCAGCATGGTCAGCTACAATGAGCAGTTCTTC	CASMVSYNEQFF
TRBV20-1	TRBJ1-5	-	many	TGCAGTGCTAGAGCCCCCCTCGGGGGGGGCAATCAGCCCCAGCATTTT	CSARAPLGGGNQPQHF
TRBV4-2	TRBJ2-6	-	-	TGTGCCAGCAGCCCCCAGGGACGGACATACCTAAGAGGGGCCAACGTCCTGACTTTC	CASSPQGRTYLRGANVLTF
TRBV2	TRBJ1-1	-	few	TGTGCCAGCAGCGTGGGGCGCATGAACACTGAAGCTTTCTTT	CASSVGRMNTEAFF